These T cell receptor beta chains were read from a single sample in a study of blood T cell repertoires in COVID-19. The protocol was immunoSEQ multiplex PCR, while the TCRdb copy is restricted to in-frame clones and leaves out a portion. Here the sample spans tens of thousands of clones, 90% being singletons. Input material: peripheral blood. The receptors come from a man aged 65 to 79 with active or convalescent COVID-19. Both conserved end residues are part of each CDR3. The D gene is left open where the match is weak. Clone sizes are given selectively: once, few, many, or a class where the clone is expanded.

d_call: -; v_call: TRBV6-5; j_call: TRBJ1-1; clone_size: -; cdr3_nt: TGTGCCAGCACCCTAGAACCAGGGTACACTGAAGCTTTCTTT; cdr3_aa: CASTLEPGYTEAFF
d_call: TRBD1; v_call: TRBV19; j_call: TRBJ2-7; clone_size: -; cdr3_nt: TGTGCCAGTAGTTCTCAAGGGGGCAGCGAGCAGTACTTC; cdr3_aa: CASSSQGGSEQYF
d_call: -; v_call: TRBV6-2/TRBV6-3; j_call: TRBJ1-2; clone_size: -; cdr3_nt: TGTGCCAGCAGCCTTATATACAGGGAAGACTATGGCTACACCTTC; cdr3_aa: CASSLIYREDYGYTF
d_call: -; v_call: TRBV3-1/TRBV3-2; j_call: TRBJ2-5; clone_size: -; cdr3_nt: TGTGCCAGCAACCAGGGCGATTGGGGCGGACACCAAGAGACCCAGTACTTC; cdr3_aa: CASNQGDWGGHQETQYF
d_call: -; v_call: TRBV7-6; j_call: TRBJ1-2; clone_size: -; cdr3_nt: TGTGCCAGCAGCTTAGATGGAGGGACCTATGGCTACACCTTC; cdr3_aa: CASSLDGGTYGYTF
d_call: -; v_call: TRBV18; j_call: TRBJ1-1; clone_size: -; cdr3_nt: TGTGCCAGCTCTGGTATCGGACAGTTGAACACTGAAGCTTTCTTT; cdr3_aa: CASSGIGQLNTEAFF
d_call: -; v_call: TRBV12-3/TRBV12-4; j_call: TRBJ1-5; clone_size: -; cdr3_nt: TGTGCCAGCAGTTCACAGGGATATCAGCCCCAGCATTTT; cdr3_aa: CASSSQGYQPQHF
d_call: -; v_call: TRBV12-3/TRBV12-4; j_call: TRBJ1-6; clone_size: -; cdr3_nt: TGTGCCAGCAGTTTATCCGTTTCTTCACCCCTCCACTTT; cdr3_aa: CASSLSVSSPLHF
d_call: TRBD2; v_call: TRBV5-6; j_call: TRBJ2-5; clone_size: -; cdr3_nt: TGTGCCAGCAGAAACCTAGCGGGGGGCCAAGAGACCCAGTACTTC; cdr3_aa: CASRNLAGGQETQYF
d_call: TRBD2; v_call: TRBV19; j_call: TRBJ2-5; clone_size: -; cdr3_nt: TGTGCCAGTAGTACAGGGACTAGCGGGGGGGAAGAGACCCAGTACTTC; cdr3_aa: CASSTGTSGGEETQYF
d_call: -; v_call: TRBV12-3/TRBV12-4; j_call: TRBJ1-2; clone_size: -; cdr3_nt: TGTGCCAGCAGCTCTGGACAGAACTATGGCTACACCTTC; cdr3_aa: CASSSGQNYGYTF
d_call: -; v_call: TRBV29-1; j_call: TRBJ2-5; clone_size: -; cdr3_nt: TGCAGCGTTGATGGGGAGAGGAGGGGAGAGACCCAGTACTTC; cdr3_aa: CSVDGERRGETQYF
d_call: -; v_call: TRBV13; j_call: TRBJ2-5; clone_size: -; cdr3_nt: TGTGCCAGCAGGGTCGAGGGCGGGGAGACCCAGTACTTC; cdr3_aa: CASRVEGGETQYF
d_call: -; v_call: TRBV2; j_call: TRBJ1-2; clone_size: -; cdr3_nt: TGTGCCAGCAAACGGGTTGGCGGAAACTATGGCTACACCTTC; cdr3_aa: CASKRVGGNYGYTF
d_call: TRBD2; v_call: TRBV9; j_call: TRBJ2-5; clone_size: -; cdr3_nt: TGTGCCAGCAGCGTAGGAGGACTAGCGGGGCAGCAAGAGACCCAGTACTTC; cdr3_aa: CASSVGGLAGQQETQYF
d_call: TRBD2; v_call: TRBV7-2; j_call: TRBJ2-3; clone_size: -; cdr3_nt: TGTGCCAGCAGCATAAGACTAGCGGGGACCGATACGCAGTATTTT; cdr3_aa: CASSIRLAGTDTQYF
d_call: -; v_call: TRBV6-2/TRBV6-3; j_call: TRBJ2-3; clone_size: -; cdr3_nt: TGTGCCAGCAGCTCCCGGGCGGGGGCGGGTAGCACAGATACGCAGTATTTT; cdr3_aa: CASSSRAGAGSTDTQYF
d_call: TRBD1; v_call: TRBV5-1; j_call: TRBJ1-1; clone_size: -; cdr3_nt: TGCGCCAGCAGCCTGCGAACAGGGGTGAACACTGAAGCTTTCTTT; cdr3_aa: CASSLRTGVNTEAFF
d_call: TRBD2; v_call: TRBV5-1; j_call: TRBJ2-5; clone_size: -; cdr3_nt: TGCGCCAGCAGCTTGGGACTAGCGGACCAAGAGACCCAGTACTTC; cdr3_aa: CASSLGLADQETQYF
d_call: -; v_call: TRBV2; j_call: TRBJ1-2; clone_size: -; cdr3_nt: TGTGCCAGCAGTGCGGGAGGGGTCAACTATGGCTACACCTTC; cdr3_aa: CASSAGGVNYGYTF
d_call: -; v_call: TRBV2; j_call: TRBJ1-1; clone_size: -; cdr3_nt: TGTGCCAGCAGTGAATTAGGGGGAAACACTGAAGCTTTCTTT; cdr3_aa: CASSELGGNTEAFF
d_call: TRBD2; v_call: TRBV7-9; j_call: TRBJ2-3; clone_size: -; cdr3_nt: TGTGCCAGCAGCATGACTAGCATAGGCGCTACGCAGTATTTT; cdr3_aa: CASSMTSIGATQYF
d_call: -; v_call: TRBV5-5; j_call: TRBJ2-6; clone_size: -; cdr3_nt: TGTGCCAGCAGAACCCGGTTGAGCTCTGGGGCCAACGTCCTGACTTTC; cdr3_aa: CASRTRLSSGANVLTF
d_call: TRBD2; v_call: TRBV30; j_call: TRBJ2-5; clone_size: -; cdr3_nt: TGTGCCTGGAGTGTAGGACTAGCGGTACAAGAGACCCAGTACTTC; cdr3_aa: CAWSVGLAVQETQYF
d_call: -; v_call: TRBV18; j_call: TRBJ2-3; clone_size: -; cdr3_nt: TGTGCCAGCTCACAGCTCGGATTCGCCGGGGGAGATACGCAGTATTTT; cdr3_aa: CASSQLGFAGGDTQYF
d_call: TRBD1; v_call: TRBV25-1; j_call: TRBJ2-2; clone_size: -; cdr3_nt: TGTGCCAGCAGTACACAGGGGAACCGGGAGCTGTTTTTT; cdr3_aa: CASSTQGNRELFF
d_call: -; v_call: TRBV7-8; j_call: TRBJ2-3; clone_size: -; cdr3_nt: TGTGCCAGCAGCCGGCAGGGTTCAGATACGCAGTATTTT; cdr3_aa: CASSRQGSDTQYF
d_call: -; v_call: TRBV30; j_call: TRBJ1-1; clone_size: -; cdr3_nt: TGTGCCTGGACCGCTAGGGGGGGGACTGAAGCTTTCTTT; cdr3_aa: CAWTARGGTEAFF
d_call: TRBD1; v_call: TRBV5-1; j_call: TRBJ1-1; clone_size: -; cdr3_nt: TGCGCCAGCAGCCCCGGGACAGTGAACACTGAAGCTTTCTTT; cdr3_aa: CASSPGTVNTEAFF
d_call: TRBD1; v_call: TRBV4-3; j_call: TRBJ2-5; clone_size: once; cdr3_nt: TGCGCCAGCAGCCAAGAAACACAGGGGGCTGAGACCCAGTACTTC; cdr3_aa: CASSQETQGAETQYF
d_call: -; v_call: TRBV5-1; j_call: TRBJ2-3; clone_size: -; cdr3_nt: TGCGCCAGCAGCACCCGGGACACAGACACAGATACGCAGTATTTT; cdr3_aa: CASSTRDTDTDTQYF
d_call: -; v_call: TRBV5-8; j_call: TRBJ2-3; clone_size: -; cdr3_nt: TGTGCCAGCAAAAACCACCCGGGGGATACGCAGTATTTT; cdr3_aa: CASKNHPGDTQYF
d_call: -; v_call: TRBV2; j_call: TRBJ2-1; clone_size: -; cdr3_nt: TGTGCCAGCAGTGAATGGAGGACAGTAAATGAGCAGTTCTTC; cdr3_aa: CASSEWRTVNEQFF
d_call: -; v_call: TRBV6-2/TRBV6-3; j_call: TRBJ2-7; clone_size: few; cdr3_nt: TGTGCCAGCAGTTACTCTACTAGTCTTTTAAGCTCCTACGAGCAGTACTTC; cdr3_aa: CASSYSTSLLSSYEQYF
d_call: TRBD1; v_call: TRBV19; j_call: TRBJ1-2; clone_size: -; cdr3_nt: TGTGCCAGTCACCAGGGGGGCGAGGACTATGGCTACACCTTC; cdr3_aa: CASHQGGEDYGYTF
d_call: -; v_call: TRBV5-5; j_call: TRBJ1-1; clone_size: -; cdr3_nt: TGTGCCAGCAGCTTATCGAGGGCTGAAGCTTTCTTT; cdr3_aa: CASSLSRAEAFF
d_call: -; v_call: TRBV6-5; j_call: TRBJ2-7; clone_size: -; cdr3_nt: TGTGCCAGCAGTCAAAGGACAGCACTCTACGAGCAGTACTTC; cdr3_aa: CASSQRTALYEQYF